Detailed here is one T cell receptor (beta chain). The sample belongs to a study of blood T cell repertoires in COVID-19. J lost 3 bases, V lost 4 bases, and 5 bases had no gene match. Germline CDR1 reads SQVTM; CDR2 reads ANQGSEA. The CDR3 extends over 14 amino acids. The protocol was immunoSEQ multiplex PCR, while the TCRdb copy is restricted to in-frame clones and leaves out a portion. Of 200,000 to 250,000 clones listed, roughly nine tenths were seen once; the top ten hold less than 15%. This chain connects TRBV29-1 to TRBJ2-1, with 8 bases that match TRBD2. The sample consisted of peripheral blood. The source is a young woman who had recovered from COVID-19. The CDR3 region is CSVVGGLDYNEQFF. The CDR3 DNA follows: TGCAGCGTTGTAGGGGGACTAGACTACAATGAGCAGTTCTTC.